These 9 T cell receptor beta chains share one sample of origin, sequenced in a study of OX40 agonist ivuxolimab in advanced cancers. The assay was immunoSEQ multiplex PCR, and TCRdb's table has in-frame clones only and misses some. The data contain under 80,000 clones, about 93% of them singletons. The input for sequencing was CD4+ or CD8+ T cells sorted from blood, taken in a trial of the OX40 agonist ivuxolimab. Receptors were obtained from an adult with an advanced solid tumor such as melanoma, head and neck, liver or kidney cancer.

Written as DNA, the CDR3 is TGTGCCAGCAGCTCGCCGGACGGGAACACTGAAGCTTTCTTT. This translates into CASSSPDGNTEAFF. The chain couples TRBV7-2 to TRBJ1-1; D not resolved. V was pared by 4 bases and J by 1 base, with 10 bases between. Germline CDR1 SGHTA, CDR2 FQGNSA. This CDR3 contains 14 residues. The full variable domain, completed using reference TRBV7-2 and TRBJ1-1, is GAGVSQSPSNKVTEKGKDVELRCDPISGHTALYWYRQSLGQGLEFLIYFQGNSAPDKSGLPSDRFSAERTGGSVSTLTIQRTQQEDSAVYLCASSSPDGNTEAFFGQGTRLTVV.

V is TRBV4-1 and J is TRBJ2-1; D possibly corresponds to TRBD1 (5 bases). Germline loops: CDR1 MGHRA, CDR2 YSYEKL. The length of the CDR3 is 16 residues. V shed 0 bases and J shed 3 bases, with 12 bases lying between them. The CDR3 DNA follows: TGCGCCAGCAGCCAAGAGAACAGGCCCCTCTACAATGAGCAGTTCTTC. Its translation is CASSQENRPLYNEQFF.

This chain uses TRBV11-2 with TRBJ2-7; a possible D gene is TRBD1 (6 bases). Germline CDR1 SGHAT, CDR2 FQNNGV. The CDR3 has 13 residues. The V and J ends lost 3 bases and 3 bases respectively, with 9 bases between them. In nucleotides, the CDR3 is TGTGCCAGCAGCTTCGGGACACTCTACGAGCAGTACTTC. Translation: CASSFGTLYEQYF. The full variable domain, in which reference TRBV11-2 and TRBJ2-7 provide the parts outside the CDR3, is EAGVAQSPRYKIIEKRQSVAFWCNPISGHATLYWYQQILGQGPKLLIQFQNNGVVDDSQLPKDRFSAERLKGVDSTLKIQPAKLEDSAVYLCASSFGTLYEQYFGPGTRLTVT.

The chain links TRBV28 to TRBJ2-5, with 8 bases that match TRBD2. Germline CDR1 and CDR2: MDHEN and SYDVKM. This CDR3 region has 17 residues. With V trimmed by 5 bases and J by 7 bases, 18 bases remained unmatched. The CDR3 DNA is TGTGCCAGCAGTCCCAATGGTTTCGCGGGGGGTATGTTGACCCAGTACTTC. Protein product: CASSPNGFAGGMLTQYF.

This sequence joins TRBV10-1 and TRBJ2-3; tentatively, D is TRBD1 (6 bases). The CDR3 has 19 amino acids. Trimming pared 6 bases from V and 0 bases from J, leaving 25 bases between. Germline CDR1 reads WNHNN; CDR2 reads SYGVQD (reference sequence). The chain's CDR3 is CASSSRADSLLDSTDTQYF. The CDR3 bases are TGCGCCAGCAGCAGTAGGGCGGACAGTTTACTTGATAGCACAGATACGCAGTATTTT.

The chain employs TRBV9 and TRBJ2-5, with 12 bases lining up with TRBD1. The V segment lost 4 bases and the J segment 4 bases; nucleotides outside the gene matches: 8. This CDR3 is built from 16 residues. The germline V gene has CDR1 SGDLS and CDR2 YYNGEE. DNA of the CDR3: TGTGCCAGCAGCTCGACGGGGACAGGGGGCCCAGAGACCCAGTACTTC. It specifies CASSSTGTGGPETQYF.

This clone was seen a single time. The gene calls are TRBV11-2 and TRBJ2-2; D might be TRBD2 (5 bases). Germline CDR1 SGHAT, CDR2 FQNNGV. This CDR3 has 14 residues. Trimming shortened V by 7 bases and J by 5 bases, and 14 bases separated the two germline ends. The chain's CDR3 is CASTDRRRTGELFF. The CDR3 DNA follows: TGTGCCAGCACCGATAGAAGGAGGACCGGGGAGCTGTTTTTT.

V gene TRBV19 combines with J gene TRBJ1-3; D is unresolved. CDR3 length equals 15 residues. Germline V gives CDR1 LNHDA, CDR2 SQIVND (reference sequence). The V end lost 1 base, the J end lost 2 bases, and 9 bases lay between the germline ends. The CDR3 protein is CASSIGVGAGNTIYF. The CDR3 nucleotides read TGTGCCAGTAGTATAGGGGTCGGCGCTGGAAACACCATATATTTT.

In nucleotides, the CDR3 is TGTGCCAGCAGTGTGTTAGGGGTCGGGGAGACCCAGTACTTC. Protein sequence: CASSVLGVGETQYF. This rearrangement joins TRBV6-1 to TRBJ2-5; the D gene is possibly TRBD1 (5 bases). The ends were cut back, 4 bases at V and 5 bases at J, with 14 bases in the middle. Per germline, CDR1 MNHNS and CDR2 SASEGT. The CDR3 runs 14 residues.